This TCR beta chain derives from a study of blood T cells in healthy people across ages. General study findings and limits: Compared with aged donors, long-lived donors showed fewer expanded clones, suggesting selection. Older age went with lower TCR beta diversity per million T cells, in a roughly linear way.

Remarks on this clonotype: Its antigen is currently unknown.

V was pared by 3 bases and J by 9 bases, with 10 bases between. CDR1 and CDR2 (germline): KGHSH, LQKENI. CDR3 length: 12 residues. A second PCR of roughly 6 to 12 cycles used a sample-barcoded 5' primer and a J-beta primer mix. The template-switch adaptor was a 5' adaptor with 12 random nucleotides. It tagged each cDNA molecule. TCRdb redid the calling of the 5' RACE reads with MiXCR, one entry per CDR3 protein. This table has roughly 1.6 million distinct CDR3 sequences, about 32% appearing once. The V call is TRBV18, the J call TRBJ2-3; no clear D. Sequenced input: blood. This TCR derives from a young woman in good health. The CDR3 reads CASSPRGRTQYF. In nucleotides, the CDR3 is TGTGCCAGCTCACCGAGAGGAAGGACGCAGTATTTT.